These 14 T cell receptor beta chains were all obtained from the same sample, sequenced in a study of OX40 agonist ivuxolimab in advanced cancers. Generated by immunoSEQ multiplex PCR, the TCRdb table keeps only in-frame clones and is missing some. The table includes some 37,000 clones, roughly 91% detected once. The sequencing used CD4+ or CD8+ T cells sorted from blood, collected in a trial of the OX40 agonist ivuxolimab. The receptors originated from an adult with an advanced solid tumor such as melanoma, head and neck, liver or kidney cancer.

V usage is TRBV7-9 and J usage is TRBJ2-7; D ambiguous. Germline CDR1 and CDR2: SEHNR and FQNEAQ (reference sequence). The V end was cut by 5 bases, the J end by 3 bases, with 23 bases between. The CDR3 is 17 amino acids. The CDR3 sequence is CASSGTSLTGLIYEQYF. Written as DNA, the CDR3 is TGTGCCAGCAGCGGTACCTCCCTAACCGGGTTGATCTACGAGCAGTACTTC.

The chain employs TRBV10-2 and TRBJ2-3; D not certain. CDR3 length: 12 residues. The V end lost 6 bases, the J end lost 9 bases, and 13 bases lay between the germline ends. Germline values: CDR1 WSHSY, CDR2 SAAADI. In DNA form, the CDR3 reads TGCGCCAGCAGCAACAGACTTCGGACGCAGTATTTT. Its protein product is CASSNRLRTQYF.

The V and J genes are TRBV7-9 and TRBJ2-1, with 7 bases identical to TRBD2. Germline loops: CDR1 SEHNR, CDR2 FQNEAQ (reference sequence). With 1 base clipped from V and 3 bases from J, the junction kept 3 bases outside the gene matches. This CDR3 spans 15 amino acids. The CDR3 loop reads CASSLVPSGYNEQFF. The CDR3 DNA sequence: TGTGCCAGCAGCTTAGTCCCTAGCGGCTACAATGAGCAGTTCTTC.

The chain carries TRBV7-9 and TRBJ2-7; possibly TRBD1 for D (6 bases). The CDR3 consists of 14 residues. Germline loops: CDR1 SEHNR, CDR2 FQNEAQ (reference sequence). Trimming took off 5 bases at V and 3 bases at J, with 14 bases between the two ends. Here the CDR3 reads CASSPTQTGYEQYF. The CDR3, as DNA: TGTGCCAGCAGCCCCACCCAGACAGGCTACGAGCAGTACTTC. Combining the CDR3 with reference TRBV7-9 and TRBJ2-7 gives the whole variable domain DTGVSQNPRHKITKRGQNVTFRCDPISEHNRLYWYRQTLGQGPEFLTYFQNEAQLEKSRLLSDRFSAERPKGSFSTLEIQRTEQGDSAMYLCASSPTQTGYEQYFGPGTRLTVT.

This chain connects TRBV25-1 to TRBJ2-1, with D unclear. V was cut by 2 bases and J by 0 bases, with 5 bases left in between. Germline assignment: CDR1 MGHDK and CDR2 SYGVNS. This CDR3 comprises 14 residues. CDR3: CASSEVSSYNEQFF. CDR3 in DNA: TGTGCCAGCAGTGAAGTCTCCTCCTACAATGAGCAGTTCTTC.

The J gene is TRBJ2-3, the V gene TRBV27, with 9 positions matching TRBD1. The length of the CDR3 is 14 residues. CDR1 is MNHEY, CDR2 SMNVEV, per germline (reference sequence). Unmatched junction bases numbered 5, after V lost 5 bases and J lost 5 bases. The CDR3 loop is CASSPTGGGDTQYF. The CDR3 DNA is TGTGCCAGCAGTCCAACAGGGGGCGGAGATACGCAGTATTTT.

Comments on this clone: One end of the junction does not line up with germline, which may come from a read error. CDR3 DNA sequence: TGTGCCAGCAGCCACGGACTAGAGACATCCTTC. Protein sequence: CASSHGLETSF. V is TRBV7-6 and J is TRBJ2-7, with TRBD2 matching 7 bases. CDR1 and CDR2 (germline): SGHVS, FNYEAQ. This CDR3 comprises 11 residues.

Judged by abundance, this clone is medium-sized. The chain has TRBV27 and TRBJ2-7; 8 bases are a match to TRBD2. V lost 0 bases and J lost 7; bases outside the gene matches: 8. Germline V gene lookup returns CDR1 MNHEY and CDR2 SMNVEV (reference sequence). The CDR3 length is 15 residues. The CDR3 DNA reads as TGTGCCAGCAGTTTATCTGAAGCGGGAGTAGGGGAGCAGTACTTC. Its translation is CASSLSEAGVGEQYF.

Written as DNA, the CDR3 is TGTGCCAGCAGCTTCACAGGGAAGATCGCTGAAGCTTTCTTT. It is translated as CASSFTGKIAEAFF. The J gene is TRBJ1-1, the V gene TRBV5-5; D might be TRBD1 (6 bases). V was pared by 2 bases and J by 6 bases, with 14 bases between. CDR1 and CDR2 (germline): SGHKS, YYEKEE (reference sequence). The CDR3 is 14 residues long.

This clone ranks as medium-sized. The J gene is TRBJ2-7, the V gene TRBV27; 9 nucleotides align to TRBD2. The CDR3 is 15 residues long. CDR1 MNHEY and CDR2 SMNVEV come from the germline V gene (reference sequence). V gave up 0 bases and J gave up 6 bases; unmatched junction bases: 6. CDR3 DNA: TGTGCCAGCAGTTTATCTCTAGCGGGATTCGGCGAGCAGTACTTC. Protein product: CASSLSLAGFGEQYF.

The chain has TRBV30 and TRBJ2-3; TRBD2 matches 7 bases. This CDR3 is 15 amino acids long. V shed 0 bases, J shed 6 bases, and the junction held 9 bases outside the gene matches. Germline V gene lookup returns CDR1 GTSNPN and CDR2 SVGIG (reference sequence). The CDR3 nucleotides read TGTGCCTGGAGTGTATTAACGGGAGGTGCGGATACGCAGTATTTT. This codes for CAWSVLTGGADTQYF.

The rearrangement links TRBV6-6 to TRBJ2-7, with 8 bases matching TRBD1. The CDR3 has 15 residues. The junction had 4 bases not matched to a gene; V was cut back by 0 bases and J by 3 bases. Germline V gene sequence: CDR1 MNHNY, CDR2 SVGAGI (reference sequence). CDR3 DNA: TGTGCCAGCAGTTACTCCGGGACAGGCATCTACGAGCAGTACTTC. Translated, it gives CASSYSGTGIYEQYF.

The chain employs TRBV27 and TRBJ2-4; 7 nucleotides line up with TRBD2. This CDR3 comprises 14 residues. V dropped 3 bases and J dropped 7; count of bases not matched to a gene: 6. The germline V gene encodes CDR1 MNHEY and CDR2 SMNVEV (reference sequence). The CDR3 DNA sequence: TGTGCCAGCAGTTTGGCTCGGGAGGTGAACATTCAGTACTTC. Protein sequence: CASSLAREVNIQYF.

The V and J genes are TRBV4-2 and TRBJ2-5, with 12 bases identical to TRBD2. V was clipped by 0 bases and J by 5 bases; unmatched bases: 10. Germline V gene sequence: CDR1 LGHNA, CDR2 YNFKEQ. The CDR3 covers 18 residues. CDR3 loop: CASSQDWETSGSMETQYF. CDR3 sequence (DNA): TGTGCCAGCAGCCAAGATTGGGAGACTAGCGGGAGTATGGAGACCCAGTACTTC.